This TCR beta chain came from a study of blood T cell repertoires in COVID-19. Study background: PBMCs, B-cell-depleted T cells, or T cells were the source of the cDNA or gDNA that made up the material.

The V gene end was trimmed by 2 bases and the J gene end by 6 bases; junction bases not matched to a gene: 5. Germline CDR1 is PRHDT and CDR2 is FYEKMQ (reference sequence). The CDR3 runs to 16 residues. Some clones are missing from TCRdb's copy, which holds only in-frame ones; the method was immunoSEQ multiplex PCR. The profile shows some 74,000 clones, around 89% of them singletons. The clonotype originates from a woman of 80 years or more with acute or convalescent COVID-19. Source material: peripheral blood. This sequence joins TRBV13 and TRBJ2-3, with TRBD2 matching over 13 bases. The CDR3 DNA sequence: TGTGCCAGCAGCTTAAAACTAGCGGGGGGGCTGGATACGCAGTATTTT. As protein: CASSLKLAGGLDTQYF. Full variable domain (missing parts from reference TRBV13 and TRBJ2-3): AAGVIQSPRHLIKEKRETATLKCYPIPRHDTVYWYQQGPGQDPQFLISFYEKMQSDKGSIPDRFSAQQFSDYHSELNMSSLELGDSALYFCASSLKLAGGLDTQYFGPGTRLTVL.